This TCR beta chain stems from a study of blood T cell repertoires in COVID-19. Sequenced by immunoSEQ multiplex PCR; TCRdb stores in-frame clones only, minus some. The sample records some 220,000 clones, less than 90% being singletons. The CDR3 is made up of 20 amino acids. The chain carries TRBV21-1 and TRBJ2-7; the listed D gene, TRBD2, was not tested against the DNA. TRBV21-1 is recorded as a pseudogene. This receptor was identified in a woman at least 80 years old with active or convalescent COVID-19. Sequencing was carried out using peripheral blood. CDR3 bases: TGTGCCAGCAGCAAAGGGACCCTTATTTCAGAACTAGCGAGAGACGACGAGCAGTACTTC. It encodes CASSKGTLISELARDDEQYF.